One and the same sample provided the 2 T cell receptor beta chains below, sequenced in a study of blood T cell repertoires in COVID-19. Repertoires were generated with immunoSEQ multiplex PCR, while TCRdb's copy carries only in-frame clones and drops some. The sample has 45,000 to 55,000 clones; more than 75% are singletons. The sequenced sample was peripheral blood. These receptors all stem from a human donor in a cohort sampled during active COVID-19.

The rearrangement links TRBV19 to TRBJ2-3; tentatively, D is TRBD1 (7 bases). The CDR3 contains 16 residues. Trimming cost V 8 bases and J 5 bases, with 23 bases left between them. Germline assignment: CDR1 LNHDA and CDR2 SQIVND (reference sequence). The CDR3 DNA follows: TGTGCCAGTGCAGAGGAGGGGGCGAAATTGGGAGATACGCAGTATTTT. Encoded protein: CASAEEGAKLGDTQYF.

This chain joins TRBV7-2 and TRBJ2-7, with 10 bases aligning to TRBD1. This CDR3 region has 14 residues. V was pared by 4 bases and J by 7 bases, with 7 bases of the junction left unmatched. Germline values: CDR1 SGHTA, CDR2 FQGNSA. The CDR3 bases are TGTGCCAGCAGCTCAGTCGGGACAGGGGATGAGCAGTACTTC. It encodes CASSSVGTGDEQYF. The entire variable domain, with the rest obtained from reference TRBV7-2 and TRBJ2-7, is as follows: GAGVSQSPSNKVTEKGKDVELRCDPISGHTALYWYRQSLGQGLEFLIYFQGNSAPDKSGLPSDRFSAERTGGSVSTLTIQRTQQEDSAVYLCASSSVGTGDEQYFGPGTRLTVT.